This T cell receptor (beta chain) was identified in a study of T cells after yellow fever vaccination. This CDR3 comprises 15 residues. Germline V gives CDR1 MGHRA, CDR2 YSYEKL. Trimming took off 1 base at V and 4 bases at J, with 12 bases between the two ends. Details on this clonotype: Its antigen is not identified.

TCRdb called the 5' RACE reads again in MiXCR, with one record for every CDR3 protein. The repertoire holds 300,000 or so distinct CDR3 sequences, about 6.6% seen once, with roughly a sixth in the top ten. Study outcomes and limitations: Weaker, the secondary response peaked sooner, at day 5 versus 15.

Sequencing used PBMCs, obtained approximately 47 days after the first yellow fever vaccination. The chain uses TRBV4-1 and TRBJ2-3, with D possibly matching TRBD2 (6 bases). This clonotype was obtained from a man between 18 and 35 years old who received the YFV17D yellow fever vaccine. The CDR3 DNA is TGCGCCAGCAGCCAAGGGGAACTAGCTGCAGATACGCAGTATTTT. This encodes CASSQGELAADTQYF.